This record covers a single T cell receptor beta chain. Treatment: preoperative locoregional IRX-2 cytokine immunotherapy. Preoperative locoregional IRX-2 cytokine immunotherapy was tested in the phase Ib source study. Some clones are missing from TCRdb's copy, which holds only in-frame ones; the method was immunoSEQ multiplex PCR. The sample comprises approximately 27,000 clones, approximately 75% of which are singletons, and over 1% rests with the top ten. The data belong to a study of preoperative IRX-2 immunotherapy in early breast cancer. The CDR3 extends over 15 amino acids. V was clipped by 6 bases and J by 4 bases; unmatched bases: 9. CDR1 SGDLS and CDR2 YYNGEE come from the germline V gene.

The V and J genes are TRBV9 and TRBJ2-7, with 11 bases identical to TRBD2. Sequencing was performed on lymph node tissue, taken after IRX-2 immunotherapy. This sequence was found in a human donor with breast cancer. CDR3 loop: CASNPSGGRKYEQYF. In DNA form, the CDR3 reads TGTGCCAGCAACCCTAGCGGGGGGCGTAAGTACGAGCAGTACTTC.